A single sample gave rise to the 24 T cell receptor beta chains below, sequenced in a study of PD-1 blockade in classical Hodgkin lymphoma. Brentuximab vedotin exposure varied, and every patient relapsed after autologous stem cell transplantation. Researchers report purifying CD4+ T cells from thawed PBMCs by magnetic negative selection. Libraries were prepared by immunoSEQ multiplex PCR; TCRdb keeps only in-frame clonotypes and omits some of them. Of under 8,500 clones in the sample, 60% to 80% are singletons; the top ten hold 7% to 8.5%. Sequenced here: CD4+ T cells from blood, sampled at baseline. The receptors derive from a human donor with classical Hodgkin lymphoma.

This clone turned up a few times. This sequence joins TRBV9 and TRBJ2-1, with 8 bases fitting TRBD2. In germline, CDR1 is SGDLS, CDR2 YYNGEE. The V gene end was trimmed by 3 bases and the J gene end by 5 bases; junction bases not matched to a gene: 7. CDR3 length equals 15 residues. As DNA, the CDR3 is TGTGCCAGCAGCGGTAGCGGGAATCCCCACAATGAGCAGTTCTTC. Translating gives CASSGSGNPHNEQFF. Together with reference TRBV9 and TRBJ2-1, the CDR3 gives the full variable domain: DSGVTQTPKHLITATGQRVTLRCSPRSGDLSVYWYQQSLDQGLQFLIQYYNGEERAKGNILERFSAQQFPDLHSELNLSSLELGDSALYFCASSGSGNPHNEQFFGPGTRLTVL.

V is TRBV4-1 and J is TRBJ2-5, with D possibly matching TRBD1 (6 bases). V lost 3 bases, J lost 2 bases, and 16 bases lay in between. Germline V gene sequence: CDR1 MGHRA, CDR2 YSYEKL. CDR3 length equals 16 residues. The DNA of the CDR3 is TGCGCCAGCAGCCATGATCCGGGACAACCACAAGAGACCCAGTACTTC. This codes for CASSHDPGQPQETQYF.

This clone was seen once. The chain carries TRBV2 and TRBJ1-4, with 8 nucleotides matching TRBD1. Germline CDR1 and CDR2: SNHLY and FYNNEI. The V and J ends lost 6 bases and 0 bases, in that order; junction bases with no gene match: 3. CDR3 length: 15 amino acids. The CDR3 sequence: CASSGQGSTNEKLFF. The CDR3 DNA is TGTGCCAGCAGCGGACAGGGTTCAACTAATGAAAAACTGTTTTTT.

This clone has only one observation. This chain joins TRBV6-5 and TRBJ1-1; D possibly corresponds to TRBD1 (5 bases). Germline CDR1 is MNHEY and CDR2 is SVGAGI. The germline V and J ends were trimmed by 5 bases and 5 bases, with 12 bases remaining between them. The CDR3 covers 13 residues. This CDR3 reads CASSKNRFTEAFF. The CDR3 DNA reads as TGTGCCAGCAGTAAAAACAGGTTTACTGAAGCTTTCTTT.

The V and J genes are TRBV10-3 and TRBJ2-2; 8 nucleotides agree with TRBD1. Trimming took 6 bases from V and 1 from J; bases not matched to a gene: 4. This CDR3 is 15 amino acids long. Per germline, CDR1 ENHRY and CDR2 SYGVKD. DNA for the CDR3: TGTGCCATCAGGACCGGGACAGGGAACACCGGGGAGCTGTTTTTT. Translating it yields CAIRTGTGNTGELFF.

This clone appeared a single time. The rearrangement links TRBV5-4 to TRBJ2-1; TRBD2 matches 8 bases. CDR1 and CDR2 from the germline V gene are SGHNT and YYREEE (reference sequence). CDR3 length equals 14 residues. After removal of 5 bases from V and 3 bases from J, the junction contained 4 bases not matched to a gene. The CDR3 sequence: CASREGLDYNEQFF. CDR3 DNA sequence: TGTGCCAGCAGGGAGGGACTAGACTACAATGAGCAGTTCTTC. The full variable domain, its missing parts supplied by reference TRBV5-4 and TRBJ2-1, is ETGVTQSPTHLIKTRGQQVTLRCSSQSGHNTVSWYQQALGQGPQFIFQYYREEENGRGNFPPRFSGLQFPNYSSELNVNALELDDSALYLCASREGLDYNEQFFGPGTRLTVL.

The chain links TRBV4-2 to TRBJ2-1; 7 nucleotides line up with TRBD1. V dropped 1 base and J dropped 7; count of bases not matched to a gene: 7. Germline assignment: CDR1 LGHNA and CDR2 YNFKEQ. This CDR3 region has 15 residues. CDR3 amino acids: CASSQGIIQGNEQFF. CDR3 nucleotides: TGTGCCAGCAGCCAAGGAATAATACAGGGGAATGAGCAGTTCTTC.

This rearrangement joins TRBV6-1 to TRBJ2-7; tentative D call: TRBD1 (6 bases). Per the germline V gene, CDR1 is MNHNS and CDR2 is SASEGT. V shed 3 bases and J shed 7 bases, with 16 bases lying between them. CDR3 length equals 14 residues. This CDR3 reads CASSDRGAPGEQYF. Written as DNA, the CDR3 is TGTGCCAGCAGTGACAGGGGCGCTCCTGGTGAGCAGTACTTC.

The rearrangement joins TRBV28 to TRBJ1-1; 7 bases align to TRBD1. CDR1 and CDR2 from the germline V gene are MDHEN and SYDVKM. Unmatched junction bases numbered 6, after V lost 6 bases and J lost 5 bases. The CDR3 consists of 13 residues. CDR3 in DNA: TGTGCCAGCAGGACAGGGAAACGAACTGAAGCTTTCTTT. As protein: CASRTGKRTEAFF.

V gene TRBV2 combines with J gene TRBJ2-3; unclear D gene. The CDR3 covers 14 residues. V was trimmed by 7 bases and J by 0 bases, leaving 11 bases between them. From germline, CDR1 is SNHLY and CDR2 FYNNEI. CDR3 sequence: CASIVQFSTDTQYF. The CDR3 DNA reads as TGTGCCAGCATAGTACAGTTTAGCACAGATACGCAGTATTTT.

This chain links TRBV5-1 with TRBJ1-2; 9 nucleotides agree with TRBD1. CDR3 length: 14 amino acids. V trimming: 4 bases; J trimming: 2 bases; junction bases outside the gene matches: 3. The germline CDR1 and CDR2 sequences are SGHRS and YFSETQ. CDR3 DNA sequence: TGCGCCAGCAGCCGGGGACAGGGAAACTATGGCTACACCTTC. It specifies CASSRGQGNYGYTF.

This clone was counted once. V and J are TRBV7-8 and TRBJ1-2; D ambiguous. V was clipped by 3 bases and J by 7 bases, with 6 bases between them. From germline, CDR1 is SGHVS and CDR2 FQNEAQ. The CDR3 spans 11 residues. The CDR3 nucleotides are TGTGCCAGCAGCTTTAGAACTGGCTACACCTTC. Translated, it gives CASSFRTGYTF.

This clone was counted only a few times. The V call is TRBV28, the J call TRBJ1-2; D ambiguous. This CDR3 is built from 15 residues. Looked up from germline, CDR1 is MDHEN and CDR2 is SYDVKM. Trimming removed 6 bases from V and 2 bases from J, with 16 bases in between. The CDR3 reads CASSLRGASNYGYTF. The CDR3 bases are TGTGCCAGCAGCCTAAGAGGAGCCTCGAACTATGGCTACACCTTC.

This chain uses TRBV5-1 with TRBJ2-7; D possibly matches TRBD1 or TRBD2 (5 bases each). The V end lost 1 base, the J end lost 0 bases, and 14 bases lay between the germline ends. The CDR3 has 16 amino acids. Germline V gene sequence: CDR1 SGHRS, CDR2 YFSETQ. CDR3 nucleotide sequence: TGCGCCAGCAGCTTGTCTCTGGGGGTGAGCTCCTACGAGCAGTACTTC. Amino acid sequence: CASSLSLGVSSYEQYF.

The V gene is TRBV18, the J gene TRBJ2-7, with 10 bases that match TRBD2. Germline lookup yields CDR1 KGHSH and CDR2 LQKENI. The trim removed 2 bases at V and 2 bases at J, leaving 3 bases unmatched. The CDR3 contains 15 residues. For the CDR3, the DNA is TGTGCCAGCTCACCAGCTAGCGGGGGAACCTACGAGCAGTACTTC. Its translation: CASSPASGGTYEQYF.

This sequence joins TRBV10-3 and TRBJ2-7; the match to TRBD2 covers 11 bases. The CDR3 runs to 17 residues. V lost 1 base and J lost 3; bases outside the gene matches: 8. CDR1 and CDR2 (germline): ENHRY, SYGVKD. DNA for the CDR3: TGTGCCATCAGTGAGTTTCGGCTAGCGGGGGGCGGCTACGAGCAGTACTTC. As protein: CAISEFRLAGGGYEQYF.

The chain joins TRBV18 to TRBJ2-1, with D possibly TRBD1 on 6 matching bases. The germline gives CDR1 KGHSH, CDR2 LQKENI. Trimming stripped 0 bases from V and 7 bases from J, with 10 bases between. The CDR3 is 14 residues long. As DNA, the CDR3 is TGTGCCAGCTCACCACCCAACAGGGTTAATGAGCAGTTCTTC. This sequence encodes CASSPPNRVNEQFF.

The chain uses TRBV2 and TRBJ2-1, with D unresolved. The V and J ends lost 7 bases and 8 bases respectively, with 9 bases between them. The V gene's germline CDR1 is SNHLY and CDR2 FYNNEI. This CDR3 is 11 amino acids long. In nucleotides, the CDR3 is TGTGCCAGCAATCGTGTCGATGAGCAGTTCTTC. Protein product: CASNRVDEQFF. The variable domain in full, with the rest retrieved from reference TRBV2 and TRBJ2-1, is EPEVTQTPSHQVTQMGQEVILRCVPISNHLYFYWYRQILGQKVEFLVSFYNNEISEKSEIFDDQFSVERPDGSNFTLKIRSTKLEDSAMYFCASNRVDEQFFGPGTRLTVL.

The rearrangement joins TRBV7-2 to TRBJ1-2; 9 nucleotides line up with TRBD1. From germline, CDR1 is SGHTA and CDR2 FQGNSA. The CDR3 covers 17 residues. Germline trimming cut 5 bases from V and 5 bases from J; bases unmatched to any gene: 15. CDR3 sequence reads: CASSPRDREVLRYGYTF. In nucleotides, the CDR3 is TGTGCCAGCAGCCCCCGGGACAGGGAGGTTTTACGGTATGGCTACACCTTC. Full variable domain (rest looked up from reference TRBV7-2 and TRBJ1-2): GAGVSQSPSNKVTEKGKDVELRCDPISGHTALYWYRQSLGQGLEFLIYFQGNSAPDKSGLPSDRFSAERTGGSVSTLTIQRTQQEDSAVYLCASSPRDREVLRYGYTFGSGTRLTVV.

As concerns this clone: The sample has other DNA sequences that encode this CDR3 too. The CDR3 DNA reads as TGCGCCAGCAGCCTTCCGCCGGGGGCTAGCGGACAAGAGACCCAGTACTTC. It is translated as CASSLPPGASGQETQYF. The chain joins TRBV5-1 to TRBJ2-5, with a possible D match to TRBD2 (7 bases). With 4 bases removed from V and 2 bases from J, the gap between germline ends came to 21 bases. Germline CDR1 reads SGHRS; CDR2 reads YFSETQ. This CDR3 spans 17 amino acids.

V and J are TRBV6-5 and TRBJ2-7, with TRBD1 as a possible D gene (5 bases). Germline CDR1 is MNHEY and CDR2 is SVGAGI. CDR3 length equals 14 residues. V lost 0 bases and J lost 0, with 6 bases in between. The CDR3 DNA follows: TGTGCCAGCAGTTACTCGACAGCCTCCTACGAGCAGTACTTC. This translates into CASSYSTASYEQYF.

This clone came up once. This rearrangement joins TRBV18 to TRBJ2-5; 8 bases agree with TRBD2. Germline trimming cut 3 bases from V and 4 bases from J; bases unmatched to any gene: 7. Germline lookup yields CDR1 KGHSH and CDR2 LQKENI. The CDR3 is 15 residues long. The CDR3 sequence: CASSPAIAGLETQYF. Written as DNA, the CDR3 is TGTGCCAGCTCACCGGCGATAGCGGGGTTAGAGACCCAGTACTTC.

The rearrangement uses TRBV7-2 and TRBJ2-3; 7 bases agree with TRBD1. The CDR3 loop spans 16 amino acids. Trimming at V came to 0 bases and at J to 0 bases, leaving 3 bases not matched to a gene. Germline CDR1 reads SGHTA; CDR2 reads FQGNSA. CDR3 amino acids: CASSLAGGLSTDTQYF. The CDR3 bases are TGTGCCAGCAGCTTAGCAGGGGGCTTAAGCACAGATACGCAGTATTTT.

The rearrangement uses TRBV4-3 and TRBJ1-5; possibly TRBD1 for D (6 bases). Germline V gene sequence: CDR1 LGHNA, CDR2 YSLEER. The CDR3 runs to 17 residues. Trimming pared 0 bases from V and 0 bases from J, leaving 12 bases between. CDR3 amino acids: CASSQDTRTDSNQPQHF. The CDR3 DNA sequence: TGCGCCAGCAGCCAAGACACCAGGACAGATAGCAATCAGCCCCAGCATTTT.